This T cell receptor beta chain was identified during a study of blood T cell repertoires in COVID-19. About the research overall: The United States, Italy and Spain were the sources of the acute and convalescent COVID-19 samples. In each case, the material was cDNA or gDNA derived from T cells, B-cell-depleted T cells, or PBMCs.

Under the authors' procedure: Estimation of nucleated cell counts was performed using reference gene primer amplification. Some clones are missing from TCRdb's copy, which holds only in-frame ones; the method was immunoSEQ multiplex PCR. D and trimming were read from the DNA, whereas the V and J calls and clone size are those reported in that table. The data contain about 45,000 clones, about 90% of them seen just once; the ten biggest clones take up 7.5% to 10%. The CDR3 consists of 15 residues. V lost 1 base, J lost 8 bases, and 7 bases stayed unmatched. The germline CDR1 and CDR2 sequences are SGHVS and FNYEAQ.

The specimen sequenced was peripheral blood. The TCR was taken from a human donor in a cohort sampled during active COVID-19. The rearrangement joins TRBV7-6 to TRBJ1-4, with 7 bases aligning to TRBD1. This CDR3 reads CASSLDDQGGEKLFF. DNA for the CDR3: TGTGCCAGCAGCTTAGACGACCAGGGGGGAGAAAAACTGTTTTTT. Looking up the rest from reference TRBV7-6 and TRBJ1-4 gives the full variable domain: GAGVSQSPRYKVTKRGQDVALRCDPISGHVSLYWYRQALGQGPEFLTYFNYEAQQDKSGLPNDRFSAERPEGSISTLTIQRTEQRDSAMYRCASSLDDQGGEKLFFGSGTQLSVL.